A selection of T cell receptor beta chains follows, all from one sample in a study of T cell responses to AZD1222 COVID-19 vaccine. Here immunoSEQ multiplex PCR was the method, and the copy in TCRdb shows in-frame clones only, minus some. Altogether 100,000 to 150,000 clones are present, around nine tenths being singletons, with the ten largest covering less than 9%. Specimen: peripheral blood, collected on day 0 of AZD1222 vaccination. These receptors were obtained from an adult in good health. CDR3s include the opening cysteine and the closing phenylalanine or tryptophan. Fields, in order: CDR3 protein, V gene, J gene.

CASRRRTGLNTEAFF	TRBV28	TRBJ1-1
CASSLVAGGRNEQFF	TRBV5-4	TRBJ2-1
CASSKEGGARSWADTQYF	TRBV21-1	TRBJ2-3
CASSSPGQGSDTQYF	TRBV28	TRBJ2-3
CASSIGQYSGNTIYF	TRBV5-1	TRBJ1-3
CASRDRGRGMNTEAFF	TRBV19	TRBJ1-1
CASSSGTGGTGELFF	TRBV18	TRBJ2-2
CASSLLQGANGYGYTF	TRBV28	TRBJ1-2
CASSIHPRENTEAFF	TRBV19	TRBJ1-1
CASSQIAGRFSDETQYF	TRBV16	TRBJ2-5
CASSYRDRANTEAFF	TRBV11-2	TRBJ1-1
CASSLWGYEQYF	TRBV27	TRBJ2-7
CASSLGEGQFF	TRBV5-4	TRBJ2-1
CATSDPRTGTGSTEAFF	TRBV24-1	TRBJ1-1
CASSLRSGVGEKLFF	TRBV7-8	TRBJ1-4
CATSRGTGGYNEQFF	TRBV15	TRBJ2-1
CASRDWLDGPGYTF	TRBV6-5	TRBJ1-2
CASSQETPGDHTEAFF	TRBV4-3	TRBJ1-1
CAKTGGQRSGNTEAFF	TRBV19	TRBJ1-1
CASSEAGQPQHF	TRBV2	TRBJ1-5
CAWMTWRGAYNEQFF	TRBV30	TRBJ2-1
CAWSVLSAGGGYGYTF	TRBV30	TRBJ1-2
CASSQGESLGEAFF	TRBV4-1	TRBJ1-1
CASRNGGTGGNQPQHF	TRBV28	TRBJ1-5
CASSLESTEAFF	TRBV7-6	TRBJ1-1
CASSDSQGRPQHF	TRBV2	TRBJ1-5
CASSQDRGHANYGYTF	TRBV7-9	TRBJ1-2
CATSDPGLVYNEQFF	TRBV24-1	TRBJ2-1
CASSEFAGGMEQYF	TRBV6-1	TRBJ2-7
CASSEDRSYEQYF	TRBV6-1	TRBJ2-7
CASSQGLGTYEQYF	TRBV7-3	TRBJ2-7
CASSRRGAKTQYF	TRBV27	TRBJ2-5
CASSLRVQVGYTF	TRBV5-6	TRBJ1-2
CASSLVDRGVFYGYTF	TRBV28	TRBJ1-2
CASSLRQANQPQHF	TRBV4-1	TRBJ1-5
CASSQDRSTDTQYF	TRBV4-3	TRBJ2-3
CATSDWTGGRPDTQYF	TRBV24-1	TRBJ2-3
CASSASSGRGRNTEAFF	TRBV9	TRBJ1-1
CATSDLRSEAFF	TRBV24-1	TRBJ1-1
CASSTRDRESSPLHF	TRBV28	TRBJ1-6
CASSQDYGGGGYEQYF	TRBV4-3	TRBJ2-7
CASSLRATGGNQPQHF	TRBV7-2	TRBJ1-5
CASSGDMVEAFF	TRBV7-9	TRBJ1-1
CASSVRVSSYNEQFF	TRBV7-6	TRBJ2-1
CASSPDPNPGNTIYF	TRBV11-2	TRBJ1-3
CASSLGQDLYNSPLHF	TRBV5-4	TRBJ1-6
CASSYNYLAENEQYF	TRBV6-5	TRBJ2-7
CASSIQGMNTEAFF	TRBV19	TRBJ1-1
CASSPLVATGWAQPQHF	TRBV27	TRBJ1-5
CASSSKVNIQYF	TRBV19	TRBJ2-4
CASSSLDSNQPQHF	TRBV28	TRBJ1-5
CASSSQTPAEAFF	TRBV6-5	TRBJ1-1
CASSLDFLIGNTIYF	TRBV28	TRBJ1-3
CASSTRCGQGAGSQGTQYF	TRBV19	TRBJ2-3